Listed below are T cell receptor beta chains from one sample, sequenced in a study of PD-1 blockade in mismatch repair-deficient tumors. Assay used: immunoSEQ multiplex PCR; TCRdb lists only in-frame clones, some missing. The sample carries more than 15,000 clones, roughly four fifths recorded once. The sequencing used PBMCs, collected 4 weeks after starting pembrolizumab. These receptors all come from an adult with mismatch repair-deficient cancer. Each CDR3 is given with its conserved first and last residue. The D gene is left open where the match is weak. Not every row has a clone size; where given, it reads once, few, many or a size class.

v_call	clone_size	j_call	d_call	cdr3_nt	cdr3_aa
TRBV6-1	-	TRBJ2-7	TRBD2	TGTGCCAGTCCACTGGCGGGGGTCCCCTACGAGCAGTACTTC	CASPLAGVPYEQYF
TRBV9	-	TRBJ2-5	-	TGTGCCAGCAGCGCGGGGGACCCGGACCAAGAGACCCAGTACTTC	CASSAGDPDQETQYF
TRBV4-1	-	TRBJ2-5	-	TGCGCCAGCAGCCAGGACGGTACAGGTCGGGAGACCCAGTACTTC	CASSQDGTGRETQYF
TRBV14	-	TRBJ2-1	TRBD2	TGTGCCAGCAGCCCGCGGACTAGCGGGAGGCTCCCCAATGAGCAGTTCTTC	CASSPRTSGRLPNEQFF
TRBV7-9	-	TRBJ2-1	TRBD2	TGTGCCAGCAGCTTAGGAATGTCTAGCGGGAGTAGTGATGAGCAGTTCTTC	CASSLGMSSGSSDEQFF
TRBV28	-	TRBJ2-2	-	TGTGCCAGCAGTTTGCTCAGGGCTGGCACCGGGGAGCTGTTTTTT	CASSLLRAGTGELFF
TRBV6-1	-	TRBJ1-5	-	TGTGCCAGCAGTGAAGTGGGCCAGCCCCAGCATTTT	CASSEVGQPQHF
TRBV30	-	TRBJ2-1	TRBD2	TGTGCCTGGAGCCTATTAGCGGGTTCTAATGAGCAGTTCTTC	CAWSLLAGSNEQFF
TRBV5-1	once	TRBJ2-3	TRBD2	TGCGCCAGCAGCTTGGGGCTAGCGGGAGAGTATGGTACGCAGTATTTT	CASSLGLAGEYGTQYF
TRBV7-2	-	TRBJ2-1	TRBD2	TGTGCCAGCAGCCGGCAGCGGGAGGGCCTTTTCTTC	CASSRQREGLFF
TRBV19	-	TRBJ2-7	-	TGTGCCAGTAGTATGCGGGTAGCTTCCTACGAGCAGTACTTC	CASSMRVASYEQYF
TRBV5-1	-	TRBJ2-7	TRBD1	TGCGCCAGCCAGACAGGGGACGGGTACGAGCAGTACTTC	CASQTGDGYEQYF
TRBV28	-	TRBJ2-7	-	TGTGCCAGCAGTTTAGGAGGGACTTACTACGAGCAGTACTTC	CASSLGGTYYEQYF
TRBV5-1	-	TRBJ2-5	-	TGCGCCAGCAGCTTGCGGCAGGGCGGAGAGACCCAGTACTTC	CASSLRQGGETQYF
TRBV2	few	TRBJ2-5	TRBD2	TGTGCCAGCAGTGATAGCCTAGCGGGAGGGGAGACCCAGTACTTC	CASSDSLAGGETQYF
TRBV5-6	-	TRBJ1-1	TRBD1	TGTGCCAGCAGGAGGGGACAGGGCAACACTGAAGCTTTCTTT	CASRRGQGNTEAFF
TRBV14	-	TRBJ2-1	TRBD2	TGTGCCAGCAGCCACAGTAAAGTGACTAGCGGGAGGCCTTCCTACAATGAGCAGTTCTTC	CASSHSKVTSGRPSYNEQFF
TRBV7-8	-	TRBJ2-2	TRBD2	TGTGCCAGCAGCTTACCCAGCGGGAGGACCGGGGAGCTGTTTTTT	CASSLPSGRTGELFF
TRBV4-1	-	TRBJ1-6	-	TGCGCCAGCAGCCAAGGGACAGCGCGACACTATAATTCACCCCTCCACTTT	CASSQGTARHYNSPLHF
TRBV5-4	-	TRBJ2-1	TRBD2	TGTGCCAGCAGCCCGGGGACTAGCGGGGGTTACAATGAGCAGTTCTTC	CASSPGTSGGYNEQFF
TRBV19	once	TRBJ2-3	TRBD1	TGTGCCAGTAGTATGCTACCCCCGCTAGACAGGGGCACAGATACGCAGTATTTT	CASSMLPPLDRGTDTQYF
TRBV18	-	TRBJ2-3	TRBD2	TGTGCCAGCTCCCCCCGGGGTAGCGGGACCACCACAGATACGCAGTATTTT	CASSPRGSGTTTDTQYF
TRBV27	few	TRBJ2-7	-	TGTGCCAGCAGTCCTACGGACTTATACGAGCAGTACTTC	CASSPTDLYEQYF
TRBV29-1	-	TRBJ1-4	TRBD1	TGCAGCGCGACAGGGGCAGGTGAAAAACTGTTTTTT	CSATGAGEKLFF
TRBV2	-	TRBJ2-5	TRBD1	TGTGCCAGCAGCCTAGGACAGGAAGAGACCCAGTACTTC	CASSLGQEETQYF
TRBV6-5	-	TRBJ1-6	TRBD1	TGTGCCAGCAACCGACAGGGATACAATTCACCCCTCCACTTT	CASNRQGYNSPLHF
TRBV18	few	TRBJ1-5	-	TGTGCCAGCTCACCTACTCCCGATCAGCCCCAGCATTTT	CASSPTPDQPQHF
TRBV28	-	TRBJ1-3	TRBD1	TGTGCCAGCAGTTTATACCAGGGGGCTTTAAACACCATATATTTT	CASSLYQGALNTIYF
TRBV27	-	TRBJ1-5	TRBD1	TGTGCCAGCAGTTCGGGCAGGGGGCGAAGCAATCAGCCCCAGCATTTT	CASSSGRGRSNQPQHF
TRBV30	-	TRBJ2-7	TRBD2	TGTGCCTGGAGTAGGGGACTAGGAGGCTACGAGCAGTACTTC	CAWSRGLGGYEQYF
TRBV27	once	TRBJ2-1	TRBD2	TGTGCCAGCAGTCCCCTGGGACTAGGGAATGAGCAGTTCTTC	CASSPLGLGNEQFF
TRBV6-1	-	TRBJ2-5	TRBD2	TGTGCCAGCAGTGTGAGCGGGAGTGGTGGAGAGACCCAGTACTTC	CASSVSGSGGETQYF
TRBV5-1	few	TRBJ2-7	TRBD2	TGCGCCAGCAGCTTGTTTCTAGCGGGATCAATCGAGCAGTACTTC	CASSLFLAGSIEQYF
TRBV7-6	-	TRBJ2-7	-	TGTGCCAGCAGCTTACTGGGGGTGGGGAGGGAGCAGTACTTC	CASSLLGVGREQYF
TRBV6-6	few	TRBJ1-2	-	TGTGCCAGCAGTTCACCCCGGGACACCTATGGCTACACCTTC	CASSSPRDTYGYTF
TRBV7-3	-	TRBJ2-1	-	TGTGCCAGCAGCATTGCCCCGGACATGGCCTACAATGAGCAGTTCTTC	CASSIAPDMAYNEQFF
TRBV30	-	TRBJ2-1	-	TGTGCCTGGAATCACAGAAACAATGAGCAGTTCTTC	CAWNHRNNEQFF
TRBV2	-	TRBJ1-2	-	TGTGCCAGCAGTCGGGTGGCCCCAAGCGATGGCTACACCTTC	CASSRVAPSDGYTF
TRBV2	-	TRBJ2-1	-	TGTGCCAGCGGTACTCGCGAGCAGTTCTTC	CASGTREQFF
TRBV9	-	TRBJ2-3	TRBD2	TGTGCCAGCAGCGAAGGACTAGCGGATTTAGCGCAGTATTTT	CASSEGLADLAQYF
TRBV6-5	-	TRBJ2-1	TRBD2	TGTGCCAGCAGTTACTCCGTAGCGGGAGGGTGGAATGAGCAGTTCTTC	CASSYSVAGGWNEQFF
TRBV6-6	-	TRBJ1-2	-	TGTGCCAGCAGTTACCGTAACAGGGATACTAATGGCTACACCTTC	CASSYRNRDTNGYTF
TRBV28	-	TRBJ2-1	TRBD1	TGTGCCAGCAGTTTACCGAAAAGGACAGGGGCGGCCTACAATGAGCAGTTCTTC	CASSLPKRTGAAYNEQFF
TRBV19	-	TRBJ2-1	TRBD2	TGTGCCAGTAGCTCCAGGACTAGCGGGCCACTCTCGTACAATGAGCAGTTCTTC	CASSSRTSGPLSYNEQFF
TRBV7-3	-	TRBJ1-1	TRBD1	TGTGCCAGCAGCTTACAGGGGGCGCGAGTCACTGAAGCTTTCTTT	CASSLQGARVTEAFF
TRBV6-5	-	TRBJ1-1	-	TGTGCCAGCAGTCAACAATTGAACACTGAAGCTTTCTTT	CASSQQLNTEAFF
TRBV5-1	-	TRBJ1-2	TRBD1	TGCGCCAGCAGCTTGGACCCGACAGGGCGGGAGGGTGGCTACACCTTC	CASSLDPTGREGGYTF
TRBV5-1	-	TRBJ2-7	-	TGCGCCAGCAGCTCGAGTTCAGGGAACTACGAGCAGTACTTC	CASSSSSGNYEQYF
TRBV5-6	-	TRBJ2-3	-	TGTGCCAGCAGCTTCGGGGTCACGAATACGCAGTATTTT	CASSFGVTNTQYF
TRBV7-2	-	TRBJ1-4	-	TGTGCCAGCAGCTCCTTTCCCCAATCTAGGCATGAAAAACTGTTTTTT	CASSSFPQSRHEKLFF
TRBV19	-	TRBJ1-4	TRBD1	TGTGCCAGTTCGGGACAGATTGCAACTAATGAAAAACTGTTTTTT	CASSGQIATNEKLFF